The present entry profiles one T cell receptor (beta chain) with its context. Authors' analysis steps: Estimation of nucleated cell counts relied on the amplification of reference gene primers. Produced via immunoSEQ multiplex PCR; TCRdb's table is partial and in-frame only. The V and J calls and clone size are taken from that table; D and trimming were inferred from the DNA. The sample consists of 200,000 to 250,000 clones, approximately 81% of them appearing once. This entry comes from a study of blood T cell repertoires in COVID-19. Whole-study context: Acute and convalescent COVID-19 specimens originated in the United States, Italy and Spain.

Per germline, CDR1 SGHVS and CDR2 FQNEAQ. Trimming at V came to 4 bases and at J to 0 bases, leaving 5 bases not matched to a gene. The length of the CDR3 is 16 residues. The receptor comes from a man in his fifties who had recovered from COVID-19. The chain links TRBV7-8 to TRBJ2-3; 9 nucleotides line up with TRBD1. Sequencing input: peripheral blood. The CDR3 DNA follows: TGTGCCAGCAGCTCCCGACAGGGGGTCAGCACAGATACGCAGTATTTT. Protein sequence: CASSSRQGVSTDTQYF.